This T cell receptor (beta chain) appears in the sequencing data of a study of OX40 agonist ivuxolimab in advanced cancers. Notes on this clone: Its matching antigen is unknown.

The method was immunoSEQ multiplex PCR; TCRdb's version includes in-frame clones alone and lacks a portion of them. The table includes over 150,000 clones, around 94% detected once. This CDR3 contains 14 residues. Trimming removed 1 base from V and 0 bases from J, with 7 bases in between. CDR1 and CDR2 (germline): SGHRS, YFSETQ. Findings and limits, study-wide: Which antigen the expanded peripheral T cells recognized is unknown.

Specimen: CD4+ or CD8+ T cells sorted from blood, collected in a trial of the OX40 agonist ivuxolimab. The V gene is TRBV5-1, the J gene TRBJ1-1; D is uncertain. This TCR came from an adult with an advanced solid tumor such as melanoma, head and neck, liver or kidney cancer. The CDR3 DNA reads TGCGCCAGCAGCTTGTTAGAGGTGAACACTGAAGCTTTCTTT. It yields the protein CASSLLEVNTEAFF. The full variable domain, completed using reference TRBV5-1 and TRBJ1-1, is KAGVTQTPRYLIKTRGQQVTLSCSPISGHRSVSWYQQTPGQGLQFLFEYFSETQRNKGNFPGRFSGRQFSNSRSEMNVSTLELGDSALYLCASSLLEVNTEAFFGQGTRLTVV.